The entry that follows covers one TCR beta chain sequence. The data originate from a study of blood T cell repertoires in COVID-19. Study-wide background: The United States, Italy and Spain supplied acute and convalescent COVID-19 samples. PBMCs, B-cell-depleted T cells, or T cells provided the cDNA or gDNA that made up the material.

The CDR3 runs 14 residues. V lost 4 bases and J lost 4, with 12 bases in between. CDR1 and CDR2 from the germline V gene are LNHDA and SQIVND (reference sequence). Authors' analysis steps: Reference gene primer amplification yielded estimated nucleated cell counts. TCRdb keeps only in-frame clones here, not all; method: immunoSEQ multiplex PCR. V, J and clone size reflect that table, while D and trimming were determined from the DNA. Of tens of thousands of clones in the sample, roughly 79% were seen once. The sample was peripheral blood. The chain couples TRBV19 to TRBJ2-3, with D possibly matching TRBD2 (6 bases). The sequence came from a human donor in a cohort sampled during active COVID-19. The CDR3: CASSTSRRADTQYF. The CDR3 region has the DNA TGTGCCAGTAGTACCTCGAGGAGGGCAGATACGCAGTATTTT. The variable domain in full, completed from reference TRBV19 and TRBJ2-3, reads DGGITQSPKYLFRKEGQNVTLSCEQNLNHDAMYWYRQDPGQGLRLIYYSQIVNDFQKGDIAEGYSVSREKKESFPLTVTSAQKNPTAFYLCASSTSRRADTQYFGPGTRLTVL.